This T cell receptor (beta chain) was recovered during a study of T-cell reconstitution after alpha-beta-depleted transplantation in children. For TCRbeta, the library was prepared with unique molecular identifiers. TCRdb reprocessed the PCR reads with MiXCR, giving one entry per CDR3 protein. The data contain approximately 390,000 distinct CDR3 sequences, approximately 11% of them singletons. Germline-derived CDR1 and CDR2 are DFQATT and SNEGSKA (reference sequence). V lost 4 bases and J lost 4, with 13 bases in between. The CDR3 consists of 14 residues. The chain joins TRBV20-1 to TRBJ2-2; D possibly corresponds to TRBD1 (6 bases). The material was PBMCs from the stem cell graft donor, obtained from the stem cell graft. The receptor's source is a human donor who donated a stem cell graft to a child with acute myeloid leukemia. CDR3 loop: CSATDRLSTGELFF. CDR3 DNA: TGCAGTGCTACCGACAGGCTGAGCACCGGGGAGCTGTTTTTT.